This entry lists 15 T cell receptor beta chains sequenced from one sample in a study of cytomegalovirus exposure and HLA in healthy donors. The PCR was carried out with 60 Vbeta primers and 13 Jbeta primers. This table comes from immunoSEQ multiplex PCR, and its TCRdb copy is limited to in-frame clones, with some not included. The repertoire includes 100,000 to 150,000 clones, 80% of them detected once, and about 9.2% sits in the top ten. Sequencing input: PBMCs. These receptors all come from a man aged 25 to 40 in good health and CMV-seropositive.

This sequence joins TRBV18 and TRBJ2-1; 11 positions agree with TRBD2. CDR1 KGHSH and CDR2 LQKENI come from the germline V gene. The CDR3 totals 13 residues. The V segment lost 6 bases and the J segment 10 bases; nucleotides outside the gene matches: 5. This CDR3 is CASSRGLAAEQFF. The DNA for the CDR3 is TGTGCCAGCTCTCGGGGACTAGCGGCAGAGCAGTTCTTC.

The genes are TRBV20-1 and TRBJ1-2; D not resolved. The CDR3 totals 11 residues. V dropped 6 bases and J dropped 9 bases, with 14 bases sitting between them. The germline V gene encodes CDR1 DFQATT and CDR2 SNEGSKA (reference sequence). The CDR3, as DNA: TGCAGTGCCGTCGACACGCTCCGCTACACCTTC. It yields the protein CSAVDTLRYTF.

V usage is TRBV23-1 and J usage is TRBJ1-1; D is perhaps TRBD1 (6 bases). TRBV23-1 counts as an open reading frame of uncertain function. Trimming shortened V by 4 bases and J by 7 bases, and 19 bases separated the two germline ends. The CDR3 spans 15 residues. The CDR3 reads CASSRTKQGYFEAFF. DNA of the CDR3: TGCGCCAGCAGTCGGACCAAACAGGGTTATTTTGAAGCTTTCTTT.

The genes are TRBV28 and TRBJ1-2; D is possibly TRBD1 (6 bases). This CDR3 is 12 amino acids long. Germline V gene data show CDR1 as MDHEN and CDR2 as SYDVKM. Trimming shortened V by 7 bases and J by 2 bases, and 8 bases separated the two germline ends. The DNA of the CDR3 is TGTGCCAGCACAACAGGGAACTATGGCTACACCTTC. It yields the protein CASTTGNYGYTF.

The rearrangement links TRBV15 to TRBJ1-5; no definite D call. The germline V gene has CDR1 LNHNV and CDR2 YYDKDF (reference sequence). This CDR3 comprises 12 residues. V lost 3 bases, J lost 3 bases, and 3 bases lay in between. CDR3 in DNA: TGTGCCACCAGCAGTTACAATCAGCCCCAGCATTTT. Translating gives CATSSYNQPQHF.

The rearrangement uses TRBV5-6 and TRBJ2-2; D remains unclear. CDR3 length: 13 amino acids. V was trimmed by 4 bases and J by 5 bases, leaving 9 bases between them. The germline V gene encodes CDR1 SGHDT and CDR2 YYEEEE. The CDR3 here is CASSTGRTGELFF. The CDR3 nucleotides read TGTGCCAGCAGCACTGGTCGGACCGGGGAGCTGTTTTTT.

V gene TRBV27 combines with J gene TRBJ2-5, with 7 bases identical to TRBD1. The J call may be faulty, since TRBJ2-7 better matches the DNA end. The CDR3 has 13 amino acids. Germline loops: CDR1 MNHEY, CDR2 SMNVEV (reference sequence). CDR3 residues: CASSTRQGYEQYF. CDR3 sequence (DNA): TGTGCCAGCAGTACCCGACAGGGCTACGAGCAGTACTTC.

The gene calls are TRBV9 and TRBJ1-2; D is unclear. The ends were cut back, 0 bases at V and 3 bases at J, with 15 bases in the middle. The CDR3 sequence is 16 residues long. Germline CDR1 SGDLS, CDR2 YYNGEE. This chain's CDR3 is CASSVDGEGGYYGYTF. The CDR3 DNA reads TGTGCCAGCAGCGTAGACGGCGAGGGTGGATACTATGGCTACACCTTC. The variable domain in full, with the rest retrieved from reference TRBV9 and TRBJ1-2, is DSGVTQTPKHLITATGQRVTLRCSPRSGDLSVYWYQQSLDQGLQFLIQYYNGEERAKGNILERFSAQQFPDLHSELNLSSLELGDSALYFCASSVDGEGGYYGYTFGSGTRLTVV.

The rearrangement links TRBV4-1 to TRBJ1-4; the D gene is possibly TRBD1 (5 bases). The length of the CDR3 is 16 residues. The V gene's germline CDR1 is MGHRA and CDR2 YSYEKL. V lost 2 bases to trimming and J lost 0 bases, with 10 bases between them. The CDR3 sequence is CASSQIGAATNEKLFF. The CDR3, as DNA: TGCGCCAGCAGCCAAATTGGGGCTGCAACTAATGAAAAACTGTTTTTT.

The CDR3 coding sequence is TGTGCCAGTAGTTCTGGCGGGGGGTCCTACGAGCAGTACTTC. It codes for CASSSGGGSYEQYF. The chain employs TRBV19 and TRBJ2-7, with 8 positions matching TRBD2. Per germline, CDR1 LNHDA and CDR2 SQIVND (reference sequence). There are 14 residues in the CDR3. V shed 5 bases, J shed 1 base, and the junction held 4 bases outside the gene matches.

This chain connects TRBV5-5 to TRBJ2-3; 10 positions agree with TRBD2. In germline, CDR1 is SGHKS, CDR2 YYEKEE (reference sequence). This CDR3 spans 15 amino acids. Losses at the gene ends were 3 bases for V and 5 bases for J; bases not matched to a gene: 6. CDR3 amino acids: CASSSAAGGIDTQYF. CDR3 sequence (DNA): TGTGCCAGCAGCTCTGCAGCGGGGGGGATAGATACGCAGTATTTT.

This clone was observed a few times. The CDR3 DNA sequence: TGCAGCGTCGTTAGGGCAGGGACAGATACGCAGTATTTT. Its translation is CSVVRAGTDTQYF. The chain uses TRBV29-1 and TRBJ2-3; TRBD1 is a possible D gene (5 bases). V was shortened by 6 bases and J by 3 bases, with 13 bases between the two germline ends. The germline gives CDR1 SQVTM, CDR2 ANQGSEA. This CDR3 region has 13 residues.

V and J are TRBV23-1 and TRBJ1-1; D possibly corresponds to TRBD1 (5 bases). TRBV23-1 is treated as an ORF (open reading frame) with a function not yet certain. This CDR3 is 18 amino acids long. Trimming left V 2 bases short and J 3 bases short, with 22 bases between. The CDR3 spells CASSQILLYTGWHTEAFF. CDR3 DNA sequence: TGCGCCAGCAGTCAAATCCTACTTTACACAGGTTGGCACACTGAAGCTTTCTTT.

The rearrangement links TRBV2 to TRBJ1-6, with D unresolved. Trimming removed 5 bases from V and 6 bases from J, with 11 bases in between. CDR3 size: 14 residues. From germline, CDR1 is SNHLY and CDR2 FYNNEI. In nucleotides, the CDR3 is TGTGCCAGCAGTTTGGAGGGAGGTAATTCACCCCTCCACTTT. It specifies CASSLEGGNSPLHF.

Only one count was recorded for this clone. This chain connects TRBV6-6 to TRBJ1-4; possibly TRBD1 for D (5 bases). The V and J ends lost 7 bases and 4 bases respectively, with 10 bases between them. CDR3 length equals 13 residues. From germline, CDR1 is MNHNY and CDR2 SVGAGI (reference sequence). The CDR3 loop is CASTRGGNEKLFF. CDR3 sequence (DNA): TGTGCCAGCACCCGGGGGGGTAATGAAAAACTGTTTTTT.